This is a list of T cell receptor beta chains from one sample in a study of blood T cell repertoires in COVID-19. Sequencing used immunoSEQ multiplex PCR; TCRdb keeps in-frame clones, though not all of them. This sample has 150,000 or so clones, with about 83% found just once. Input material: peripheral blood. The source of these receptors is a human donor in a cohort sampled during active COVID-19. CDR3s include the opening cysteine and the closing phenylalanine or tryptophan. A D gene is named only where the DNA matches it firmly. The size field is filled for only some rows; it gives once, few, many or a size class.

d_call	v_call	clone_size	j_call	cdr3_aa	cdr3_nt
TRBD1	TRBV4-1	-	TRBJ2-6	CASSLDRGSNSGANVLTF	TGCGCCAGCAGCCTGGACAGGGGGTCTAACTCTGGGGCCAACGTCCTGACTTTC
-	TRBV4-1	-	TRBJ2-7	CASSAREGAYEQYF	TGCGCCAGCAGCGCCAGGGAGGGGGCCTACGAGCAGTACTTC
-	TRBV3-1/TRBV3-2	once	TRBJ2-2	CASSQLGLAGELFF	TGTGCCAGCAGCCAATTGGGCCTGGCCGGGGAGCTGTTTTTT
TRBD1	TRBV30	-	TRBJ2-3	CAWSGTGGIPDTQYF	TGTGCCTGGTCGGGGACAGGGGGGATCCCAGATACGCAGTATTTT
-	TRBV21-1	-	TRBJ2-7	CASSRAAPSGRNTYEQYF	TGTGCCAGCAGCCGCGCCGCGCCTAGCGGGAGGAATACCTACGAGCAGTACTTC
TRBD1	TRBV10-3	-	TRBJ2-7	CAISESGTGVPYEQYF	TGTGCCATCAGTGAGTCGGGGACAGGGGTTCCCTACGAGCAGTACTTC
-	TRBV7-2	-	TRBJ1-1	CASRKEADRRSTEAFF	TGTGCCAGCAGAAAGGAAGCGGACAGAAGGAGCACTGAAGCTTTCTTT
TRBD2	TRBV6-5	-	TRBJ2-7	CASRVGTSQAYEQYF	TGTGCCAGCAGGGTCGGGACTAGCCAAGCCTACGAGCAGTACTTC
TRBD2	TRBV3-1/TRBV3-2	-	TRBJ2-5	CASSQLRGGLAEQETQYF	TGTGCCAGCAGCCAATTACGAGGGGGACTAGCGGAACAAGAGACCCAGTACTTC
-	TRBV5-6	-	TRBJ1-4	CASSLEAGVGEKLFF	TGTGCCAGCAGCTTGGAGGCAGGGGTGGGTGAAAAACTGTTTTTT
-	TRBV28	once	TRBJ1-1	CASESDRNTEAFF	TGTGCCAGCGAATCAGACAGGAACACTGAAGCTTTCTTT